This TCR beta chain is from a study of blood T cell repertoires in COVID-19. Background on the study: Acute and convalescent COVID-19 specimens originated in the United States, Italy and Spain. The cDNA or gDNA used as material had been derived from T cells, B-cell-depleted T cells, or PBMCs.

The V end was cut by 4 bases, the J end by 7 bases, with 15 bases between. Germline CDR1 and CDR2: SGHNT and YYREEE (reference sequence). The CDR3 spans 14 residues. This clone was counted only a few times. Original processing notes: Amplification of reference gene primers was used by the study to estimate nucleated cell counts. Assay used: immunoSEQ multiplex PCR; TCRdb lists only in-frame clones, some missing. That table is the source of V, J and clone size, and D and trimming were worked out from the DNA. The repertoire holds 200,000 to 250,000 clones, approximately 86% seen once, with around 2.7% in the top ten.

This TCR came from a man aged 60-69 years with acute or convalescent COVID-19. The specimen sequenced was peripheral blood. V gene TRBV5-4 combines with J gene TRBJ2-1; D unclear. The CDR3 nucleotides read TGTGCCAGCAGCAACGAGGTAGTGGGTAATGAGCAGTTCTTC. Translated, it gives CASSNEVVGNEQFF.